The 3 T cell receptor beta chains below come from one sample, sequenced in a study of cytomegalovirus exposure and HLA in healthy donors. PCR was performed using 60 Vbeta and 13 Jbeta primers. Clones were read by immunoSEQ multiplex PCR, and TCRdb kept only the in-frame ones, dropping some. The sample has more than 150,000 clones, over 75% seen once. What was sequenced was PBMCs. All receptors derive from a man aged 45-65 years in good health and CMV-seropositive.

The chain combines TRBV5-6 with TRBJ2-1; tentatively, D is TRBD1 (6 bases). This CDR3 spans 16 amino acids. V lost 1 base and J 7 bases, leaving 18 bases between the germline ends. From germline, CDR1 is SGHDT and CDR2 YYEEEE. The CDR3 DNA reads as TGTGCCAGCAGCTTGTTGGGGTGGGGGCGCCGGAATGAGCAGTTCTTC. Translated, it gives CASSLLGWGRRNEQFF.

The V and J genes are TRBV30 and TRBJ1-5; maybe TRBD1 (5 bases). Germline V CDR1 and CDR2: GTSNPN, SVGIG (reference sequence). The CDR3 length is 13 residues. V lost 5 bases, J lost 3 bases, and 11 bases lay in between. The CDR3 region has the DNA TGTGCCTGGTCCGACAGACTCAATCAGCCCCAGCATTTT. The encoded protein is CAWSDRLNQPQHF.

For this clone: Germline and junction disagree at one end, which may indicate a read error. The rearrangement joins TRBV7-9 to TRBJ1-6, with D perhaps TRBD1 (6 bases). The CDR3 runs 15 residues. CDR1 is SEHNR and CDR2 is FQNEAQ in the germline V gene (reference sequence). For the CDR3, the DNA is TGTTCCAGCAGCTCCTCGACAGGCGGCGGCTCACCCCTCCACTTT. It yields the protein CSSSSSTGGGSPLHF.